What follows is one TCR beta chain and its context. Its antigen is currently not known. A single base separates this from a much larger clone, so it may be a read error. The 39 donors, aged about 6 to 100 years, were systemically healthy Caucasian individuals from Russia. Approximately 9.3 milliliters of peripheral blood were drawn from each donor into EDTA-treated Vacutainer tubes. Ficoll-Paque density-gradient centrifugation was used to isolate PBMCs, with at least 7 million per sample. Trizol reagent was used to extract total RNA from the PBMCs, yielding at least 5.5 micrograms per sample. Naive CD45RAhigh/CD27high T cell percentages were measured by flow cytometry on a PBMC aliquot from every donor. The data derive from a study of blood T cells in healthy people across ages (dated by TCRdb to the mid-2010s). About the investigation overall: In model experiments, template switching captured about one uniquely barcoded TCR beta cDNA molecule for every two T cells. Using deep sequencing normalized with unique cDNA molecular identifiers, the study measured how TCR beta repertoire diversity changes with age. Four age groups were formed from the donors: young (average roughly 15 years), middle-aged (approximately 42), aged (around 62) and long-lived (less than 85). To avoid experimental bias, donors of different ages were randomly spread across the sequencing lanes. Using the same blood draw, the study looked at two additional independent replicas of 1 million unique cDNA reads for two donors, one aged 18 to 30 and the other aged 80 or older.

The study at large found these results: The long-lived group showed more naive CD4+ T cells, fewer expanded clones and increased TCR diversity than the aged group, suggesting age selection. Because donor CMV infection status was unknown, age-related changes in expanded clonotypes were potentially confounded. Conclusive comparison of naive and antigen-experienced compartments was prevented by the profiling of bulk unsorted PBMCs. Observed TCR beta diversity per million T cells fell roughly linearly with age, and a significant reduction was already apparent by age around 40. Total diversity estimates from one million sequenced T cells were considered lower bounds and underestimates. The percentage of naive T cells measured by flow cytometry correlated strongly with observed TCR beta diversity.

The library relied on 5' RACE. Sequenced on an Illumina HiSeq 2500. A second PCR of 7 to 11 cycles was run with a J-beta primer mix and a sample-barcoded 5' primer. A template-switch 5' adaptor carrying 12 random nucleotides introduced a unique molecular identifier onto each TCR beta cDNA molecule. Each sample yielded at least 3 million CDR3-containing paired-end reads. First-strand cDNA was synthesized from all RNA with the Mint cDNA synthesis kit, primed by a TRBC-specific oligonucleotide. Following uracil-DNA glycosylase treatment, all cDNA underwent a first 18-cycle PCR with the universal primers M1SS and BC2_uni_R. The study's own analysis went as follows. Each sample was normalized by randomly selecting 1 million high-quality reads, each carrying a distinct molecular identifier. Reads with shared molecular identifiers were discarded instead of being binned into consensus sequences. CDR3 identification, clonotype clustering and error correction used MiTCR with a Q25 quality threshold and the strictest error-elimination algorithm. A nonparametric unseen species model with Euler transformation was used to estimate a lower bound on total TCR beta diversity. TCRdb reanalyzed the raw reads on its own, using fastp at Q25 for trimming and MiXCR for clone calling, and kept in-frame beta chains. Each CDR3 protein appears once, grouped with its most common genes and DNA. The V and J calls and clone size come from TCRdb's table, not from the authors' own analysis. For this sample there are around 940,000 distinct CDR3 sequences; just over 50% appear just once. The top ten hold over 20% of the sample.

From a lookup of the germline V gene, CDR1 and CDR2 are MDHEN and SYDVKM. Including cysteine and phenylalanine, the CDR3 has 14 amino acids. Only CDR3 DNA is held: 42 bases, read in frame from base 1. The chain links TRBV28 with TRBJ2-5, with 7 bases matching TRBD1. The clonotype was recovered from a woman aged 55-69 years in good health. Input material: blood. The CDR3 region reads CASSQRTGQDTQYF. The DNA reads as follows: TGTGCCAGCAGTCAGAGGACAGGCCAAGATACCCAGTACTTC.